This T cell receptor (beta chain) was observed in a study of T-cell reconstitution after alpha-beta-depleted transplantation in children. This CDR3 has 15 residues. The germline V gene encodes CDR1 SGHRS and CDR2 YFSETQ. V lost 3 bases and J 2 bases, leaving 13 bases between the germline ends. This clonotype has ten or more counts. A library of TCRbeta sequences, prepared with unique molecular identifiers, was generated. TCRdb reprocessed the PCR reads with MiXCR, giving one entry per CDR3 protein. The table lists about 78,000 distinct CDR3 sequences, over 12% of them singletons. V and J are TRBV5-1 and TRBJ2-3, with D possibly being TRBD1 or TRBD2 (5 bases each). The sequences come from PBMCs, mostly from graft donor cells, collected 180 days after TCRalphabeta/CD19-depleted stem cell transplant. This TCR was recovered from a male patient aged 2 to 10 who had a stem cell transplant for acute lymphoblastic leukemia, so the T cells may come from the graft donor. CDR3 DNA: TGCGCCAGCAGCTGGGACCCTCGAGTCACAGATACGCAGTATTTT. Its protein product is CASSWDPRVTDTQYF. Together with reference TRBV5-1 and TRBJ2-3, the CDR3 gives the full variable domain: KAGVTQTPRYLIKTRGQQVTLSCSPISGHRSVSWYQQTPGQGLQFLFEYFSETQRNKGNFPGRFSGRQFSNSRSEMNVSTLELGDSALYLCASSWDPRVTDTQYFGPGTRLTVL.